This T cell receptor beta chain emerged from a study of T cell repertoires in cytomegalovirus infection (dated by TCRdb to the late 2010s). Context from the whole study: The peptide stimulations were aimed at well-studied HLA-B-restricted epitopes as well as recently identified HLA-C-restricted CMV epitopes, whose presentation resists viral immunomodulation. Because public TCR beta signatures pointed to carriage of CMV infection together with the matching HLA type, the HLA type of each donor mattered for the analysis. On the study overall, not on this receptor specifically: In the ex vivo response, HLA-C-restricted CMV-specific TCR beta clonotypes were dominant, and in two of eight donors the single most frequent clonotype came from this HLA-C-restricted group. Carriers of CMV infection plus the relevant HLA type were discriminated by the cumulative frequency of public TCR beta family members in the study cohort and in an independent roughly 350-donor cohort.

Sequenced using an Illumina HiSeq 1500. TCRdb reworked the public reads: Q25 trimming with fastp, MiXCR clone assembly, productive beta chains retained. One record per CDR3 amino acid sequence lists the most common genes and DNA. The sample includes some 590,000 distinct CDR3 sequences, with 35% to 50% observed a single time. The top ten constitute 48% of the sample. The CDR3, cysteine through phenylalanine, is 15 amino acids long. CDR3 DNA only is kept here, 45 bases in frame from base 1. V was cut back by 4 bases and J by 0 bases, leaving a gap of 14 bases between them. CDR1 and CDR2, looked up from the germline V gene, are SGHRS and YFSETQ. Reading the label with the study, this specimen's treatment or condition is: in vitro stimulation with specific CMV peptide epitopes to enrich CMV-specific T cells. Comment on this clonotype: Its cognate antigen has yet to be identified. No base quality information exists; no much larger clone differs at one position.

Recombination linked TRBV5-1 to TRBJ2-7; TRBD2 is a possible D gene, resting on 6 matching bases. This specimen was cultured PBMCs, taken from culture after CMV antigen stimulation. This clonotype was sampled from a human donor in good health (CMV status not recorded). Some clones in this sample may be carry-over from other donors' samples. The base sequence is TGCGCCAGCAGCCCGGGAGTAGCGTTCTCCTACGAGCAGTACTTC. Its protein is CASSPGVAFSYEQYF.